The 29 T cell receptor beta chains below all came from one sample that was sequenced in a study of T cell responses to AZD1222 COVID-19 vaccine. Assay: immunoSEQ multiplex PCR; the TCRdb copy retains only in-frame clones and omits some. This sample has more than 100,000 clones, with more than 85% found just once. The input for sequencing was peripheral blood, taken on day 0 of AZD1222 vaccination. These receptor sequences come from an adult in good health.

The V gene is TRBV5-1, the J gene TRBJ2-1, with 10 bases aligning to TRBD2. There are 18 residues in the CDR3. J lost 15 bases, V lost 1 base, and 22 bases had no gene match. Germline V lookup: CDR1 SGHRS, CDR2 YFSETQ. The CDR3 sequence is CASSLTGLAAQLRVSWFF. The DNA for the CDR3 is TGCGCCAGCAGCTTGACCGGACTAGCGGCTCAGTTGAGGGTTTCGTGGTTCTTC.

This clone was seen only a few times. This chain uses TRBV2 with TRBJ2-7; D assignment may be TRBD1 or TRBD2 (5 bases each). Deletions cut 4 bases from V and 7 bases from J, with 20 bases between. The CDR3 is 15 amino acids. Germline CDR1 is SNHLY and CDR2 is FYNNEI. The CDR3 here is CASSGGTSIPLEQYF. As DNA, the CDR3 is TGTGCCAGCAGTGGGGGCACTAGTATCCCCCTAGAGCAGTACTTC.

J is TRBJ1-5 and V is TRBV21-1. TRBV21-1 is a recognized pseudogene. The CDR3 is 14 residues long. The CDR3 is CASSKGGAKGSQHF. The CDR3 region has the DNA TGTGCCAGCAGCAAAGGCGGAGCCAAGGGTTCCCAGCATTTT.

V usage is TRBV30 and J usage is TRBJ1-5; a weak D match, TRBD1 (6 bases). Germline assignment: CDR1 GTSNPN and CDR2 SVGIG (reference sequence). Trimming pared 2 bases from V and 1 base from J, leaving 9 bases between. This CDR3 has 14 residues. This CDR3 reads CAWSRDTSNQPQHF. The CDR3 bases are TGTGCCTGGAGTCGGGACACGAGCAATCAGCCCCAGCATTTT.

This clone was picked up a small number of times. The V gene is TRBV30, the J gene TRBJ1-2; 10 bases are shared with TRBD1. Germline values: CDR1 GTSNPN, CDR2 SVGIG (reference sequence). CDR3 length: 14 amino acids. V lost 2 bases to trimming and J lost 6 bases; unmatched junction nucleotides: 6. The CDR3 coding sequence is TGTGCCTGGAGTCAAACCGGGACAGGGGATGGCTACACCTTC. Its translation is CAWSQTGTGDGYTF.

This rearrangement joins TRBV25-1 to TRBJ2-1; D gene unclear. The CDR3 runs to 14 residues. Germline V CDR1 and CDR2: MGHDK, SYGVNS. V was trimmed by 4 bases and J by 6 bases, leaving 13 bases between them. CDR3 DNA sequence: TGTGCCAGCAGTGGCCCCCCTAACATCAATGAGCAGTTCTTC. Protein: CASSGPPNINEQFF.

The chain uses TRBV5-1 and TRBJ2-7; 13 positions agree with TRBD2. V trimming: 2 bases; J trimming: 3 bases; junction bases outside the gene matches: 2. This CDR3 spans 15 amino acids. Germline lookup yields CDR1 SGHRS and CDR2 YFSETQ. The CDR3 spells CASSFTSGRVYEQYF. The DNA for the CDR3 is TGCGCCAGCAGCTTTACTAGCGGGAGGGTCTACGAGCAGTACTTC. Using reference TRBV5-1 and TRBJ2-7 for the parts outside the CDR3, the full variable domain is KAGVTQTPRYLIKTRGQQVTLSCSPISGHRSVSWYQQTPGQGLQFLFEYFSETQRNKGNFPGRFSGRQFSNSRSEMNVSTLELGDSALYLCASSFTSGRVYEQYFGPGTRLTVT.

The chain joins TRBV30 to TRBJ1-4; D is unclear. The V end lost 7 bases, the J end lost 10 bases, and 16 bases lay between the germline ends. CDR3 length: 12 amino acids. Looked up from germline, CDR1 is GTSNPN and CDR2 is SVGIG (reference sequence). As DNA, the CDR3 is TGTGCCTCCGAGGCCGGAGCAGGAAAACTGTTTTTT. This codes for CASEAGAGKLFF.

The V and J genes are TRBV28 and TRBJ2-1; 12 nucleotides match TRBD2. This CDR3 comprises 17 residues. Germline CDR1 MDHEN, CDR2 SYDVKM. Trimming cost V 4 bases and J 2 bases; bases outside gene matches: 6. The CDR3 bases are TGTGCCAGCAGTTCACCACTAGCGGGAGGAACCTACAATGAGCAGTTCTTC. Translation: CASSSPLAGGTYNEQFF.

The genes are TRBV25-1 and TRBJ1-1; D uncertain. This CDR3 comprises 12 residues. Deletions cut 4 bases from V and 5 bases from J, with 8 bases between. The V gene's germline CDR1 is MGHDK and CDR2 SYGVNS. CDR3 nucleotide sequence: TGTGCCAGCAGTGTGGGGTCGACTGAAGCTTTCTTT. It specifies CASSVGSTEAFF. Drawing the rest from reference TRBV25-1 and TRBJ1-1, the complete variable domain is EADIYQTPRYLVIGTGKKITLECSQTMGHDKMYWYQQDPGMELHLIHYSYGVNSTEKGDLSSESTVSRIRTEHFPLTLESARPSHTSQYLCASSVGSTEAFFGQGTRLTVV.

This clone was seen just once. The chain links TRBV28 to TRBJ1-5; 7 bases match TRBD1. The junction had 7 bases not matched to a gene; V was cut back by 5 bases and J by 0 bases. The germline CDR1 and CDR2 sequences are MDHEN and SYDVKM. The CDR3 spans 16 residues. The CDR3 bases are TGTGCCAGCAGTCGAGGGACAGACCATAGCAATCAGCCCCAGCATTTT. This codes for CASSRGTDHSNQPQHF.

The chain joins TRBV10-1 to TRBJ2-5, with D perhaps given as TRBD1 or TRBD2 (5 bases each). Germline V gene data show CDR1 as WNHNN and CDR2 as SYGVQD (reference sequence). The CDR3 contains 15 residues. The germline V and J ends were trimmed by 8 bases and 7 bases, with 23 bases remaining between them. The CDR3 DNA reads TGCGCCAGCCTACTGGGAGAGGGGTGCAAGAGGACCCAGTACTTC. Translating gives CASLLGEGCKRTQYF.

The chain is built from TRBV28 and TRBJ2-7, with D possibly matching TRBD2 (5 bases). Germline CDR1 MDHEN, CDR2 SYDVKM. The CDR3 consists of 15 residues. Trimming removed 6 bases at V and 5 bases at J, with 20 bases between. The CDR3 region is CASSYIGLIFNEQYF. The DNA for the CDR3 is TGTGCCAGCAGCTATATAGGACTCATTTTTAACGAGCAGTACTTC.

The genes are TRBV6-5 and TRBJ2-7; D gene unclear. Germline V gene lookup returns CDR1 MNHEY and CDR2 SVGAGI. This CDR3 contains 12 residues. The germline V and J ends were trimmed by 6 bases and 0 bases, with 6 bases remaining between them. The CDR3 here is CASSGGSYEQYF. CDR3 nucleotide sequence: TGTGCCAGCAGCGGCGGCTCCTACGAGCAGTACTTC.

The CDR3 bases are TGTGCCAGCAGTCGCCGAGCCTCCGGACTAGCGGGAGGGGGCCAAGAGACCCAGTACTTC. It yields the protein CASSRRASGLAGGGQETQYF. The rearrangement joins TRBV3-1 (or the pseudogene TRBV3-2) to TRBJ2-5; 15 bases map to TRBD2. The germline V gene has CDR1 LGHDT and CDR2 YNNKEL (reference sequence). V was pared by 6 bases and J by 1 base, with 15 bases of the junction left unmatched. The length of the CDR3 is 20 residues.

J is TRBJ1-2 and V is TRBV14; 7 positions agree with TRBD1. Germline V gives CDR1 SGHDN, CDR2 FVKESK. After removal of 1 base from V and 4 bases from J, the junction contained 3 bases not matched to a gene. CDR3 length: 14 amino acids. The CDR3 sequence is CASSQVGQFYGYTF. The CDR3 DNA sequence: TGTGCCAGCAGCCAAGTGGGACAGTTCTATGGCTACACCTTC.

This chain connects TRBV21-1 to TRBJ2-7; the table's D call, TRBD1, has no DNA check behind it. TRBV21-1 is recorded as a pseudogene. CDR3 length equals 16 residues. The CDR3, as DNA: TGTGCCAGCAGCAAAGGGCCGAGAGGGGGTCCCTACGAGCAGTACTTC. Translating gives CASSKGPRGGPYEQYF.

This rearrangement joins TRBV28 to TRBJ1-6, with D unclear. CDR3 length: 16 residues. V lost 6 bases and J lost 0, with 12 bases in between. CDR1 MDHEN and CDR2 SYDVKM come from the germline V gene. The CDR3 region is CASSQLRDSYNSPLHF. The CDR3 DNA reads TGTGCCAGCAGCCAACTTAGGGACTCCTATAATTCACCCCTCCACTTT.

The genes are TRBV11-3 and TRBJ2-3, with TRBD2 identical over 9 bases. The CDR3 is 15 amino acids. The germline CDR1 and CDR2 sequences are SGHNT and YENEEA. Losses at the gene ends were 6 bases for V and 1 base for J; bases not matched to a gene: 5. The CDR3 nucleotides are TGTGCCAGCAGTAGCGGGAGATCAGGCACAGATACGCAGTATTTT. Its translation: CASSSGRSGTDTQYF.

V usage is TRBV29-1 and J usage is TRBJ2-5; 7 nucleotides line up with TRBD1. V lost 5 bases to trimming and J lost 5 bases; unmatched junction nucleotides: 5. The CDR3 extends over 12 amino acids. Germline CDR1 SQVTM, CDR2 ANQGSEA. CDR3 DNA: TGCAGCGTTTACACAGGGGCCGAGACCCAGTACTTC. Its protein product is CSVYTGAETQYF.

The J gene is TRBJ1-3, the V gene TRBV19; possible D gene TRBD1, 5 bases. V lost 10 bases, J lost 0 bases, and 19 bases lay in between. Germline V CDR1 and CDR2: LNHDA, SQIVND (reference sequence). The CDR3 spans 16 residues. CDR3 loop: CATRDTGRISGNTIYF. DNA of the CDR3: TGTGCCACCAGAGATACGGGACGGATCTCTGGAAACACCATATATTTT.

This chain connects TRBV4-1 to TRBJ1-1; D gene unclear. CDR3 length: 14 amino acids. Trimming shortened V by 4 bases and J by 3 bases, and 12 bases separated the two germline ends. Looked up from germline, CDR1 is MGHRA and CDR2 is YSYEKL. The CDR3 protein is CASSPKDPDTEAFF. The CDR3 DNA sequence: TGCGCCAGCAGCCCTAAGGATCCGGACACTGAAGCTTTCTTT.

This chain links TRBV3-1 (or the pseudogene TRBV3-2) with TRBJ1-5, with D unclear. The germline CDR1 and CDR2 sequences are LGHDT and YNNKEL (reference sequence). V was shortened by 0 bases and J by 4 bases, with 10 bases between the two germline ends. The length of the CDR3 is 15 residues. The DNA for the CDR3 is TGTGCCAGCAGCCAAGACCGTGGAATTAATCAGCCCCAGCATTTT. Translating it yields CASSQDRGINQPQHF.

CDR3 loop: CASSSQAGSYNEQFF. For the CDR3, the DNA is TGTGCCAGCAGTTCACAAGCGGGATCCTACAATGAGCAGTTCTTC. This chain joins TRBV27 and TRBJ2-1, with 7 positions matching TRBD2. V trimming: 4 bases; J trimming: 1 base; junction bases outside the gene matches: 4. The CDR3 runs to 15 residues. Per germline, CDR1 MNHEY and CDR2 SMNVEV (reference sequence).

This sequence joins TRBV9 and TRBJ1-3; D gene unclear. This CDR3 spans 15 amino acids. Germline lookup yields CDR1 SGDLS and CDR2 YYNGEE. V was trimmed by 1 base and J by 6 bases, leaving 14 bases between them. CDR3 DNA: TGTGCCAGCAGCGTATCCGGGAACGCGGAAAACACCATATATTTT. It specifies CASSVSGNAENTIYF.

The chain couples TRBV7-5 to TRBJ1-6; the table assigns TRBD1, which was not confirmed against the DNA. TRBV7-5 is labeled a pseudogene. The CDR3 sequence is 15 residues long. The CDR3 loop reads CARRLDRRSNSPLHF. The CDR3 DNA follows: TGTGCCAGAAGGTTGGACAGGAGGAGCAATTCACCCCTCCACTTT.

This clone has a single count. V and J are TRBV27 and TRBJ1-1; no reliable D call. The germline gives CDR1 MNHEY, CDR2 SMNVEV (reference sequence). The CDR3 has 13 residues. V lost 1 base, J lost 3 bases, and 6 bases lay in between. The CDR3 DNA follows: TGTGCCAGCAGTTTATACCGCCACACTGAAGCTTTCTTT. It specifies CASSLYRHTEAFF.

This clone was counted a single time. The chain couples TRBV5-4 to TRBJ1-6, with 8 bases fitting TRBD1. Germline CDR1 reads SGHNT; CDR2 reads YYREEE (reference sequence). V was pared by 6 bases and J by 4 bases, with 3 bases of the junction left unmatched. CDR3 size: 14 residues. The CDR3 DNA follows: TGTGCCAGCAAAACAGGGGGATATAATTCACCCCTCCACTTT. Translation gives CASKTGGYNSPLHF.

The chain employs TRBV3-1 (or the pseudogene TRBV3-2) and TRBJ2-1; D possibly corresponds to TRBD2 (6 bases). The germline V and J ends were trimmed by 1 base and 8 bases, with 15 bases remaining between them. There are 15 residues in the CDR3. CDR1 is LGHDT, CDR2 YNNKEL, per germline (reference sequence). The CDR3 protein is CASSQGLVFYHEQFF. CDR3 coding DNA: TGTGCCAGCAGCCAAGGACTAGTCTTTTACCATGAGCAGTTCTTC.